Sequencing of this TCR beta chain was carried out in a study of OX40 agonist ivuxolimab in advanced cancers. In the study overall: An agonistic human IgG2 monoclonal antibody against OX40 (CD134) was given.

Profiled with immunoSEQ multiplex PCR; TCRdb holds only in-frame clones, not every one. The sample has some 64,000 clones, around 90% seen once; the top ten hold approximately 2.5%. Looked up from germline, CDR1 is MNHEY and CDR2 is SMNVEV (reference sequence). V lost 5 bases to trimming and J lost 1 base, with 12 bases between them. This CDR3 contains 14 residues. The origin of this receptor is an adult with an advanced solid tumor such as melanoma, head and neck, liver or kidney cancer. The material was CD4+ or CD8+ T cells sorted from blood, obtained in a trial of the OX40 agonist ivuxolimab. The chain links TRBV27 to TRBJ2-7, with D maybe TRBD2 (6 bases). This CDR3 is CASSRSGFSYEQYF. The CDR3 coding sequence is TGTGCCAGCAGTCGGAGCGGGTTTTCCTACGAGCAGTACTTC.